The rows below give T cell receptor beta chains drawn from one sample of a study of T cells in Graves' hyperthyroidism and ophthalmopathy. Using its own MiXCR run on the multiplex PCR reads, TCRdb lists one record per CDR3 protein. The table lists some 740,000 distinct CDR3 sequences, 14% of them singletons. Specimen: blood. The receptors derive from a woman under 30 with Graves' hyperthyroidism. Each CDR3 is given with its conserved first and last residue.

CDR3: CASSLARSSPQHF
J: TRBJ1-5
V: TRBV12-3/TRBV12-4

CDR3: CAWAGGGSYEQYF
J: TRBJ2-7
V: TRBV30

CDR3: CASSDTTSYEQYF
J: TRBJ2-7
V: TRBV9

CDR3: CSARVSLGTQYF
J: TRBJ2-5
V: TRBV20-1

CDR3: CSVVESSSYEQYF
J: TRBJ2-7
V: TRBV29-1

CDR3: CASSFLTWTANTGELFF
J: TRBJ2-2
V: TRBV12-3/TRBV12-4

CDR3: CASSDTRTGKQAFF
J: TRBJ1-1
V: TRBV7-8

CDR3: CASSQEAVSSGRTNEQFF
J: TRBJ2-1
V: TRBV3-1

CDR3: CATGRLAGDGGTGELFF
J: TRBJ2-2
V: TRBV24-1

CDR3: CATSDLLVETGLHEKLFF
J: TRBJ1-4
V: TRBV24-1

CDR3: CASSYASLENEQFF
J: TRBJ2-1
V: TRBV6-9

CDR3: CASSNRVGGNEQFF
J: TRBJ2-1
V: TRBV12-3/TRBV12-4

CDR3: CASSLPPSVSRDEQFF
J: TRBJ2-1
V: TRBV7-9

CDR3: CASITGLEPYNEQFF
J: TRBJ2-1
V: TRBV27

CDR3: CASSRGVGGYSITEAFF
J: TRBJ1-1
V: TRBV6-1

CDR3: CSARDFALAGANTQYF
J: TRBJ2-3
V: TRBV20-1

CDR3: CAWSLQGLQETQYF
J: TRBJ2-5
V: TRBV30

CDR3: CAKKGVERGASNNEQFF
J: TRBJ2-1
V: TRBV19

CDR3: CASSLRQGRAKNIQYF
J: TRBJ2-4
V: TRBV27

CDR3: CASSRSTTSRGSPLHF
J: TRBJ1-6
V: TRBV3-1

CDR3: CASSLNRGYTF
J: TRBJ1-2
V: TRBV7-2

CDR3: CASSRDGRNTGELFF
J: TRBJ2-2
V: TRBV27

CDR3: CASSARLAGNHEQSF
J: TRBJ2-7
V: TRBV12-3/TRBV12-4

CDR3: CASSTGTPKETQYF
J: TRBJ2-5
V: TRBV2

CDR3: CSARPLYEQYF
J: TRBJ2-7
V: TRBV20-1

CDR3: CATSDRHTDTDTQYF
J: TRBJ2-3
V: TRBV24-1

CDR3: CASSTGTELYEQYF
J: TRBJ2-7
V: TRBV11-2

CDR3: CSVGQGGNTEAFF
J: TRBJ1-1
V: TRBV29-1

CDR3: CASSTRREIGNEQYF
J: TRBJ2-7
V: TRBV19

CDR3: CTSSLTNLAGSSTDTQYF
J: TRBJ2-3
V: TRBV7-3

CDR3: CASSEQGSPNYGYTF
J: TRBJ1-2
V: TRBV2

CDR3: CASSLASGSSEQFF
J: TRBJ2-1
V: TRBV7-3

CDR3: CASTRLAGSYNEQFF
J: TRBJ2-1
V: TRBV27

CDR3: CAWTAGTDYTDTQYF
J: TRBJ2-3
V: TRBV30

CDR3: CASSYSFLAGGNTDTQYF
J: TRBJ2-3
V: TRBV6-6

CDR3: CASRATGNYGYTF
J: TRBJ1-2
V: TRBV6-2/TRBV6-3

CDR3: CASSPAVVSGQETQYF
J: TRBJ2-5
V: TRBV6-1

CDR3: CASSYDRRHEQYF
J: TRBJ2-7
V: TRBV3-1

CDR3: CASRNRQGIPTEAFF
J: TRBJ1-1
V: TRBV11-2

CDR3: CASTIPAGGSYNEQFF
J: TRBJ2-1
V: TRBV7-2

CDR3: CAISWTTTGELFF
J: TRBJ2-2
V: TRBV10-3

CDR3: CATSSDWGQPQHF
J: TRBJ1-5
V: TRBV15

CDR3: CAWSVRGREQYF
J: TRBJ2-7
V: TRBV30